Listed below are T cell receptor beta chains from one sample, sequenced in a study of CD8 T cells in ankylosing spondylitis. TCRdb itself ran the 5' RACE reads through MiXCR, one entry per CDR3 protein. The table shows roughly 370,000 distinct CDR3 sequences, with approximately 20% occurring only once. The material sequenced was blood, either unsorted or a sorted T cell fraction (not recorded which). These receptors were obtained from a male donor with ankylosing spondylitis. Both conserved end residues are part of each CDR3. Fields, in order: D gene, J gene, clone size, V gene, CDR3 DNA, CDR3 protein. A D gene is named only where the DNA matches it firmly. Clone size is given for some rows only: seen once, a few or many times, or a class if the clone is expanded.

>.|TRBJ2-7|.|TRBV20-1
TGCAGTGCTAGAGATCCGACAGGCCCCTCATACGAGCAGTACTTC
CSARDPTGPSYEQYF
>TRBD1|TRBJ1-1|few|TRBV29-1
TGCAGCGTCGGGACAGTGAACACTGAAGCTTTCTTT
CSVGTVNTEAFF
>.|TRBJ2-4|.|TRBV7-9
TGTGCCAGCAGCTTAGACACTCTCTTAGTTCAGTACTTC
CASSLDTLLVQYF
>.|TRBJ1-1|.|TRBV4-3
TGCGCCAGCAGCCTAAGGGGGTATACGGCTGAAGCTTTCTTT
CASSLRGYTAEAFF
>TRBD1|TRBJ1-2|.|TRBV5-1
TGCGCCAGCAGCTTTACAGGGGCCGGCTACACCTTC
CASSFTGAGYTF
>.|TRBJ2-6|few|TRBV19
TGTGCCAGTAGTCTCCGACAGTCTGGGGCCAACGTCCTGACTTTC
CASSLRQSGANVLTF
>.|TRBJ1-1|few|TRBV6-5
TGTGCCAGCAGTTACTCAGGGGTGAACACTGAAGCTTTCTTT
CASSYSGVNTEAFF
>.|TRBJ2-2|.|TRBV5-4
TGTGCCAGCAGCCAGGGAGCCTCCGCGAACACCGGGGAGCTGTTTTTT
CASSQGASANTGELFF
>TRBD1|TRBJ2-1|.|TRBV20-1
TGCAGTGCTGGGGACAGGCACAATGAGCAGTTCTTC
CSAGDRHNEQFF
>TRBD1|TRBJ2-1|few|TRBV5-6
TGTGCCAGCAGCTGGTTGACAGGGAGCTCCTACAATGAGCAGTTCTTC
CASSWLTGSSYNEQFF
>TRBD1|TRBJ2-4|few|TRBV18
TGTGCCAGCCACGACCAGGGGGCGAACATTCAGTACTTC
CASHDQGANIQYF
>TRBD2|TRBJ2-6|few|TRBV6-5
TGTGCCAGCAGTTCTCCAAGGGGAGGGACCTCTGGGGCCAACGTCCTGACTTTC
CASSSPRGGTSGANVLTF
>.|TRBJ2-1|few|TRBV20-1
TGCAGTGTCCAGAAGTCGGGCTCCTACAATGAGCAGTTCTTC
CSVQKSGSYNEQFF
>.|TRBJ2-1|few|TRBV21-1
TGTGCCAGCAGCAAAGGTGGGACCCACTCCTACAATGAGCAGTTCTTC
CASSKGGTHSYNEQFF
>.|TRBJ2-7|few|TRBV18
TGTGCCAGCTCACCATTGGACTCCTACCTCTACGAGCAGTACTTC
CASSPLDSYLYEQYF
>TRBD2|TRBJ2-5|.|TRBV3-1
TGTGCCAGCAGCCGGGGGACTAGCGGGAGTTTTTTGGACCAAGAGACCCAGTACTTC
CASSRGTSGSFLDQETQYF
>.|TRBJ1-5|few|TRBV20-1
TGCAGTGCCAACGGGGCAGGGCGCCATCAGCCCCAGCATTTT
CSANGAGRHQPQHF
>TRBD2|TRBJ2-1|.|TRBV2
TGTGCCAGCAGGGCTACTAGCGGGAGAACCTCCTACAATGAGCAGTTCTTC
CASRATSGRTSYNEQFF
>.|TRBJ1-1|.|TRBV11-3
TGTGCCAGCAGCCTTTCCGGACCGAACACTGAAGCTTTCTTT
CASSLSGPNTEAFF
>.|TRBJ2-1|.|TRBV3-1
TGTGCCAGCAGCCAAGAACCCGGGGTTATCTCCTACAATGAGCAGTTCTTC
CASSQEPGVISYNEQFF
>TRBD1|TRBJ1-1|many|TRBV5-1
TGCGCCAGCAGCTTGGCCGGAAGGGCAGGGGGCGTTGAAGCTTTCTTT
CASSLAGRAGGVEAFF
>TRBD2|TRBJ2-2|.|TRBV13
TGTGCCAGCAGCCCACCACCGGGACTAGCGGGAGGATGGACCGGGGAGCTGTTTTTT
CASSPPPGLAGGWTGELFF
>TRBD2|TRBJ2-7|few|TRBV6-5
TGTGCCAGCAGCTATGGACGGAGTCTAGCGGAGCCCTACGAGCAGTACTTC
CASSYGRSLAEPYEQYF
>.|TRBJ2-7|.|TRBV3-1
TGTGCCAGCAGCTCCGGGGGAAATAACGAGCAGTACTTC
CASSSGGNNEQYF
>.|TRBJ2-3|few|TRBV12-3/TRBV12-4
TGTGCCAGCAGTTTTCCAAAGAGGGGGGGATACACAGATACGCAGTATTTT
CASSFPKRGGYTDTQYF
>TRBD1|TRBJ2-7|few|TRBV9
TGTGCCAGCAGCGTAGACAGGGGTGGCGAGCAGTACTTC
CASSVDRGGEQYF
>.|TRBJ2-7|few|TRBV3-1
TGTGCCAGCAGCCAAGGGACCTATACCTACGAGCAGTACTTC
CASSQGTYTYEQYF
>.|TRBJ2-3|few|TRBV10-3
TGTGCCATCAGTGCCCGACTCACAGATACGCAGTATTTT
CAISARLTDTQYF
>.|TRBJ1-1|.|TRBV7-9
TGTGCCAGCAGCGTACAGGGTTACACTGAAGCTTTCTTT
CASSVQGYTEAFF
>TRBD2|TRBJ2-7|.|TRBV20-1
TGCAGGGCAGCGGGGGGGAATCGCGCCTACGAGCAGTACTTC
CRAAGGNRAYEQYF
>TRBD2|TRBJ2-2|few|TRBV12-3/TRBV12-4
TGTGCCTCAGGCGGGGGTTTGGTCACCGGGGAGCTGTTTTTT
CASGGGLVTGELFF
>TRBD1|TRBJ2-7|few|TRBV15
TGTGCCACCAGCCCGGGGACAGCATTTTTCTACGAGCAGTACTTC
CATSPGTAFFYEQYF